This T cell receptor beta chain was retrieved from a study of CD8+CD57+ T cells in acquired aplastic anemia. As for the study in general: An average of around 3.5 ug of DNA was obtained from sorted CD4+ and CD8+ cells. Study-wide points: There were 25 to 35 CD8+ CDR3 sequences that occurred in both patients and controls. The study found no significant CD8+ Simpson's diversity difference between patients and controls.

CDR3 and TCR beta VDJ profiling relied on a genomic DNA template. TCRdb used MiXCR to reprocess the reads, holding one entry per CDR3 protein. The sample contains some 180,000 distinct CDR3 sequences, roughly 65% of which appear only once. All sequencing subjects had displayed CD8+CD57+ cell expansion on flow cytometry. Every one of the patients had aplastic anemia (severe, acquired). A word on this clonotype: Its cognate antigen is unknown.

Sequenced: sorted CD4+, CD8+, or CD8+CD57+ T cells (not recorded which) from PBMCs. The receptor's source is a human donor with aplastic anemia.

In DNA form, the CDR3 reads TGTGCCAGCAGCTCCCTGGGCGGTGACTACGAGCAGTACTTC. Its translation is CASSSLGGDYEQYF. The chain links TRBV7-2 to TRBJ2-7; D is undetermined. Per the germline V gene, CDR1 is SGHTA and CDR2 is FQGNSA. V was cut by 4 bases and J by 3 bases, with 13 bases left in between. There are 14 residues in the CDR3.